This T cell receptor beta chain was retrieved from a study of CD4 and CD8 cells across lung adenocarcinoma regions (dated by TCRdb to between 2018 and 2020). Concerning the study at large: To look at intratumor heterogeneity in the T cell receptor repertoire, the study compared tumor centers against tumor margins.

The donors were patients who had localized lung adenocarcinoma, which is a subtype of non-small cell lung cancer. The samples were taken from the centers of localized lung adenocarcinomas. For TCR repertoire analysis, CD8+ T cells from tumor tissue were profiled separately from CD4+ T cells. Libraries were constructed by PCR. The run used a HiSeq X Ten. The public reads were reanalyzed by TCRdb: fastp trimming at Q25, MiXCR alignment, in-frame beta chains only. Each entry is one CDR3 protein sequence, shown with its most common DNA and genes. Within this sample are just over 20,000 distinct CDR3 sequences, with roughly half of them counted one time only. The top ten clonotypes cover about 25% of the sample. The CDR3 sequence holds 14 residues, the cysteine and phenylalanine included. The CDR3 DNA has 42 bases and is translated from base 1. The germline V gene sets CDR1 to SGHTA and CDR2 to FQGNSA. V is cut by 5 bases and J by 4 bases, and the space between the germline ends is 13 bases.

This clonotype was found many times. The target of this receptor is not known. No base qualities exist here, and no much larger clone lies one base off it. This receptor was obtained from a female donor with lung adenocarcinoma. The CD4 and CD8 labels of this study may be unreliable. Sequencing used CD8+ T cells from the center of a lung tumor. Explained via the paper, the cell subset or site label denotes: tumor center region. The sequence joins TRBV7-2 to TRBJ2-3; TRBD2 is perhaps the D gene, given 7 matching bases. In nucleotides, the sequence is TGTGCCAGCAGCGGAGGGGGGGGCGCAGATACGCAGTATTTT. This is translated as CASSGGGGADTQYF.